One and the same sample provided the 25 T cell receptor beta chains below, sequenced in a study of T cell repertoires in cytomegalovirus infection. TCRdb recomputed calls from the reads with MiXCR, one row per CDR3 protein. Counted here are approximately 630,000 distinct CDR3 sequences, 20% to 25% occurring once; the ten biggest clones make up roughly 8%. Sequencing input: CD8+ T cells from PBMCs. The receptors were gathered from a human donor in good health (CMV status not recorded). Some clones in this sample may be carry-over from other donors' samples.

The chain employs TRBV19 and TRBJ2-1; the D gene is possibly TRBD2 (5 bases). The germline V and J ends were trimmed by 5 bases and 6 bases, with 11 bases remaining between them. The CDR3 spans 13 residues. Germline loops: CDR1 LNHDA, CDR2 SQIVND (reference sequence). CDR3 DNA: TGTGCCAGTAGTTTCGGGAACTTCAATGAGCAGTTCTTC. It is translated as CASSFGNFNEQFF.

This clonotype was counted once. The chain employs TRBV6-6 and TRBJ2-7; D assignment may be TRBD1 or TRBD2 (5 bases each). There are 14 residues in the CDR3. V lost 6 bases and J lost 9, with 21 bases in between. Germline V lookup: CDR1 MNHNY, CDR2 SVGAGI (reference sequence). CDR3 bases: TGTGCCAGCAGCGACTCTCCGGCGGGTACAGGGCAGTACTTC. It encodes CASSDSPAGTGQYF.

This clonotype was observed a handful of times. The J gene is TRBJ1-1, the V gene TRBV6-1; D gene unclear. The CDR3 totals 11 residues. V shed 7 bases and J shed 3 bases, with 6 bases lying between them. Germline CDR1 reads MNHNS; CDR2 reads SASEGT. CDR3 amino acids: CASTRYTEAFF. CDR3 sequence (DNA): TGTGCCAGCACAAGGTACACTGAAGCTTTCTTT.

About this clonotype itself: One end of the junction varies from germline; a read error may be responsible. J is TRBJ2-1 and V is TRBV28; TRBD2 aligns across 7 bases. The germline V gene has CDR1 MDHEN and CDR2 SYDVKM. This CDR3 has 15 amino acids. CDR3 in amino acids: CVSSLWPSGNNEQFF. The CDR3 DNA reads TGTGTCAGCAGTTTATGGCCTAGCGGTAACAATGAGCAGTTCTTC.

This CDR3 is CASSYEVLETQYF. The CDR3 DNA reads TGTGCCAGCAGTTACGAAGTTTTGGAGACCCAGTACTTC. The chain recombines TRBV6-2 or TRBV6-3 with TRBJ2-5; D gene unclear. This CDR3 comprises 13 residues. V lost 2 bases and J lost 5, with 9 bases in between. CDR1 MNHEY and CDR2 SVGEGT come from the germline V gene.

V is TRBV6-2 or TRBV6-3 and J is TRBJ1-5; D not resolved. CDR1 and CDR2 (germline): MNHEY, SVGEGT. This CDR3 region has 14 residues. Trimming removed 2 bases at V and 4 bases at J, with 9 bases between. CDR3 loop: CASSYPRLNQPQHF. CDR3 DNA: TGTGCCAGCAGTTACCCACGACTTAATCAGCCCCAGCATTTT.

This clonotype was detected many times. The chain uses TRBV7-6 and TRBJ2-2; 11 bases align to TRBD1. The germline V gene encodes CDR1 SGHVS and CDR2 FNYEAQ. V was clipped by 4 bases and J by 4 bases; unmatched bases: 14. The CDR3 has 19 amino acids. The CDR3 here is CASSSVRTGGEWVTGELFF. The CDR3 bases are TGTGCCAGCAGCTCAGTCAGGACAGGGGGCGAATGGGTCACCGGGGAGCTGTTTTTT.

This clonotype was picked up many times. The chain joins TRBV7-2 to TRBJ2-1; D is undetermined. V lost 2 bases and J lost 8, with 13 bases in between. Germline V CDR1 and CDR2: SGHTA, FQGNSA. CDR3 length: 14 amino acids. DNA of the CDR3: TGTGCCAGCAGCTTAATCCGAAAGGGCCATGAGCAGTTCTTC. It yields the protein CASSLIRKGHEQFF.

V and J are TRBV3-1 and TRBJ2-5; no clear D gene. CDR1 is LGHDT and CDR2 is YNNKEL in the germline V gene (reference sequence). The CDR3 is 16 residues long. V dropped 3 bases and J dropped 2 bases, with 16 bases sitting between them. CDR3 sequence (DNA): TGTGCCAGCAGCCACCTCATCAAAGGAAGGCAAGAGACCCAGTACTTC. Its translation: CASSHLIKGRQETQYF.

The chain combines TRBV4-1 with TRBJ2-5; 11 nucleotides align to TRBD2. The trim removed 0 bases at V and 0 bases at J, leaving 9 bases unmatched. The CDR3 runs 19 residues. In germline, CDR1 is MGHRA, CDR2 YSYEKL. The CDR3 reads CASSQDLPSGGPYQETQYF. Written as DNA, the CDR3 is TGCGCCAGCAGCCAAGATCTGCCTAGCGGGGGGCCGTACCAAGAGACCCAGTACTTC.

This clonotype turned up a few times. J is TRBJ2-1 and V is TRBV19; D is unresolved. This CDR3 region has 12 residues. CDR1 is LNHDA, CDR2 SQIVND, per germline (reference sequence). V lost 4 bases to trimming and J lost 3 bases, with 4 bases between them. As DNA, the CDR3 is TGTGCCAGTAGTAACTTCTACAATGAGCAGTTCTTC. This gives the protein CASSNFYNEQFF.

This rearrangement joins TRBV7-9 to TRBJ2-2; D might be TRBD1 (6 bases). V was cut by 6 bases and J by 6 bases, with 17 bases left in between. The CDR3 has 15 residues. Germline values: CDR1 SEHNR, CDR2 FQNEAQ (reference sequence). CDR3 DNA: TGTGCCAGCAGTTACAGGGACCCCTCCGCCGGGGAGCTGTTTTTT. Amino acids: CASSYRDPSAGELFF.

This clonotype showed up just a few times. The gene calls are TRBV14 and TRBJ1-6, with 9 nucleotides matching TRBD1. After removal of 3 bases from V and 5 bases from J, the junction contained 8 bases not matched to a gene. Germline CDR1 and CDR2: SGHDN and FVKESK. This CDR3 comprises 17 residues. The CDR3 nucleotides are TGTGCCAGCAGCCATACCTACCGGGACAGGGATAATTCACCCCTCCACTTT. Protein: CASSHTYRDRDNSPLHF.

This clonotype was found a few times. The chain recombines TRBV7-4 with TRBJ1-5; 7 bases map to TRBD1. V was pared by 4 bases and J by 5 bases, with 11 bases of the junction left unmatched. Germline CDR1 is SGHVT and CDR2 is SQSDAQ. This CDR3 has 16 residues. The CDR3 region has the DNA TGTGCCAGCAGCTCCGCAGACAGGGCCATAGATCAGCCCCAGCATTTT. This sequence encodes CASSSADRAIDQPQHF.

The CDR3 DNA reads TGTGCCACCTCTTTGGCCACCTACAATGAGCAGTTCTTC. Translating it yields CATSLATYNEQFF. The V and J genes are TRBV6-5 and TRBJ2-1; the D is unclear. V was pared by 10 bases and J by 2 bases, with 12 bases between. Germline V CDR1 and CDR2: MNHEY, SVGAGI. There are 13 residues in the CDR3.

This rearrangement joins TRBV6-2 or TRBV6-3 to TRBJ2-7; possibly TRBD1 for D (5 bases). The CDR3 contains 12 residues. With 10 bases removed from V and 3 bases from J, the gap between germline ends came to 13 bases. The germline V gene has CDR1 MNHEY and CDR2 SVGEGT. For the CDR3, the DNA is TGTGCCACCTCGGCGACAGTCTACGAGCAGTACGTC. Translation: CATSATVYEQYV.

The CDR3 coding sequence is TGTGCCAGCAGTTTAGGCAAATGGGGTGATCAGCCCCAGCATTTT. This translates into CASSLGKWGDQPQHF. J is TRBJ1-5 and V is TRBV28; no definite D call. Germline lookup yields CDR1 MDHEN and CDR2 SYDVKM. The CDR3 length is 15 residues. Trimming took off 2 bases at V and 5 bases at J, with 13 bases between the two ends.

The chain couples TRBV2 to TRBJ2-3; tentative D call: TRBD2 (7 bases). Trimming pared 0 bases from V and 1 base from J, leaving 8 bases between. This CDR3 has 15 residues. Germline V lookup: CDR1 SNHLY, CDR2 FYNNEI. The CDR3 DNA is TGTGCCAGCAGTGAAGCGGGGGGGCGCACAGATACGCAGTATTTT. It specifies CASSEAGGRTDTQYF.

V and J are TRBV12-3 or TRBV12-4 and TRBJ2-1; D is undetermined. V dropped 10 bases and J dropped 7 bases, with 14 bases sitting between them. The CDR3 has 12 residues. This CDR3 reads CATQKTRNEQFF. CDR3 DNA sequence: TGTGCCACCCAGAAAACGAGGAATGAGCAGTTCTTC.

The chain has TRBV7-9 and TRBJ1-1; 7 bases are a match to TRBD1. Germline CDR1 reads SEHNR; CDR2 reads FQNEAQ (reference sequence). The CDR3 sequence is 16 residues long. The ends lost 5 bases at V and 7 bases at J; junction bases unmatched: 16. The chain's CDR3 is CASSPPPGTAECEAFF. CDR3 sequence (DNA): TGTGCCAGCAGCCCACCCCCCGGGACAGCGGAATGTGAAGCTTTCTTT. Complete variable domain (other parts from reference TRBV7-9 and TRBJ1-1): DTGVSQNPRHKITKRGQNVTFRCDPISEHNRLYWYRQTLGQGPEFLTYFQNEAQLEKSRLLSDRFSAERPKGSFSTLEIQRTEQGDSAMYLCASSPPPGTAECEAFFGQGTRLTVV.

The chain has TRBV7-9 and TRBJ2-1; a weak D match, TRBD2 (5 bases). The V gene's germline CDR1 is SEHNR and CDR2 FQNEAQ (reference sequence). Deletions cut 5 bases from V and 7 bases from J, with 18 bases between. The CDR3 covers 15 residues. CDR3 DNA: TGTGCCAGCAGCCAAGTGACCGGGGTTTGGAATGAGCAGTTCTTC. Protein: CASSQVTGVWNEQFF.

This chain links TRBV29-1 with TRBJ2-7; TRBD1 matches at 7 bases. Unmatched junction bases numbered 9, after V lost 3 bases and J lost 1 base. Per germline, CDR1 SQVTM and CDR2 ANQGSEA. The CDR3 consists of 15 residues. The CDR3 loop reads CSVDLRQGTSYEQYF. In DNA form, the CDR3 reads TGCAGCGTTGACCTTAGACAGGGAACGTCCTACGAGCAGTACTTC.

This clonotype was counted only a few times. V and J are TRBV14 and TRBJ2-6; D remains ambiguous. Germline V gives CDR1 SGHDN, CDR2 FVKESK. The CDR3 covers 14 residues. V was trimmed by 4 bases and J by 4 bases, leaving 8 bases between them. The CDR3 DNA follows: TGTGCCAGCAGCCTGCCTGGCGGGGCCAACGTCCTGACTTTC. Translation gives CASSLPGGANVLTF.

This clonotype showed up just a few times. The chain joins TRBV12-3 or TRBV12-4 to TRBJ2-2, with D possibly TRBD1 on 5 matching bases. CDR3 size: 13 residues. The V end lost 0 bases, the J end lost 9 bases, and 8 bases lay between the germline ends. The CDR3 DNA follows: TGTGCCAGCAGTTTAGCGCAGGGCCGGGAGCTGTTTTTT. Protein product: CASSLAQGRELFF.

CDR3 residues: CASSATMNEQFF. As DNA, the CDR3 is TGCGCCAGCAGCGCCACGATGAATGAGCAGTTCTTC. The chain links TRBV4-1 to TRBJ2-1; D is unresolved. V was pared by 5 bases and J by 7 bases, with 9 bases between. CDR3 size: 12 residues. CDR1 is MGHRA and CDR2 is YSYEKL in the germline V gene.